Here is one TCR beta chain with its context. Between the trimmed V and J ends, which lost 4 bases and 8 bases, there was a span of 12 bases. The CDR3 has 13 residues. Germline V gene sequence: CDR1 MNHEY, CDR2 SVGAGI. The data derive from a study of blood T cell repertoires in COVID-19. The protocol was immunoSEQ multiplex PCR, while the TCRdb copy is restricted to in-frame clones and leaves out a portion. The table shows 120,000 to 150,000 clones, with approximately 84% occurring only once. The sequence was obtained from a human donor with acute or convalescent COVID-19. The donor label of this sample is uncertain. The sample comprised peripheral blood. The chain is built from TRBV6-5 and TRBJ1-3; D is perhaps TRBD1 (5 bases). CDR3 region: CASSFLGGDTIYF. DNA for the CDR3: TGTGCCAGCAGTTTCCTGGGGGGAGACACCATATATTTT.